This TCR beta chain was sequenced during a study of shared clonotypes between healthy human individuals. Overall study context: There were three CD4 naive, three CD4 memory, two CD8 naive and one CD8 memory plates per donor.

With respect to this clone: Antigen specificity is unknown. The same CDR3 arises from other DNA sequences in this sample as well.

Selected positively for CCR7 and CD45RO-negative, naive CD8 cells excluded terminally differentiated effector memory CD45RA+ cells. Using immunoSEQ multiplex PCR, the repertoire was profiled, and TCRdb retains in-frame clones only, with some absent. Altogether around 2,100,000 clones are present, about 95% being singletons, with the ten largest covering more than 0.95%. Study outcomes and limitations: All-four-donor shared clonotypes had higher generation probabilities than non-shared clonotypes did. The sharing of around 5% of naive CD4 clonotypes was seen across a handful of donors.

Germline loops: CDR1 PRHDT, CDR2 FYEKMQ (reference sequence). This CDR3 has 15 amino acids. Trimming removed 5 bases from V and 0 bases from J, with 14 bases in between. Input material: naive CD8+ T cells sorted from blood. This TCR was recovered from a man between 18 and 29 years old in good health. The chain joins TRBV13 to TRBJ2-7; D might be TRBD2 (6 bases). Written as DNA, the CDR3 is TGTGCCAGCAGCCTCGGGGGACTGAGCTCCTACGAGCAGTACTTC. Protein sequence: CASSLGGLSSYEQYF.